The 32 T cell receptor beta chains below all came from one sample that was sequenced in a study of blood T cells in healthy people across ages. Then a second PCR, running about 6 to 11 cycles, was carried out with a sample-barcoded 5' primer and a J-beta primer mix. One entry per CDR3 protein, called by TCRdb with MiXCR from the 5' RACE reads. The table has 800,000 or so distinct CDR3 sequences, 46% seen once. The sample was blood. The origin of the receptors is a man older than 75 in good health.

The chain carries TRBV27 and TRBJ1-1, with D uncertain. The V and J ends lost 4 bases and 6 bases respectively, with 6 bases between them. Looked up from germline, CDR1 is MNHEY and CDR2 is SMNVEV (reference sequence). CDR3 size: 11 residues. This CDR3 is CASSSTAEAFF. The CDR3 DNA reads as TGTGCCAGCAGTTCAACGGCTGAAGCTTTCTTT.

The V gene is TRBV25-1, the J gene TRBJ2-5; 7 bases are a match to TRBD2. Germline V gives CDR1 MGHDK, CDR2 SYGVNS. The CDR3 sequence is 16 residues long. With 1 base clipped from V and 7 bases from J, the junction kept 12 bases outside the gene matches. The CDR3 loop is CASSESLADLRGTQYF. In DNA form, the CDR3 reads TGTGCCAGCAGTGAATCCCTAGCGGACCTTCGTGGGACCCAGTACTTC.

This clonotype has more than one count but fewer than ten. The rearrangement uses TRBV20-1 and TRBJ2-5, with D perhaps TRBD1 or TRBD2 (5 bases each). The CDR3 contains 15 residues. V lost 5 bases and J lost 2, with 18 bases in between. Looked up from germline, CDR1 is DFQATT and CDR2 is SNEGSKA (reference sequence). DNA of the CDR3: TGCAGTGCTCCGCCTCTCACGGGGCAGCAAGAGACCCAGTACTTC. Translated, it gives CSAPPLTGQQETQYF.

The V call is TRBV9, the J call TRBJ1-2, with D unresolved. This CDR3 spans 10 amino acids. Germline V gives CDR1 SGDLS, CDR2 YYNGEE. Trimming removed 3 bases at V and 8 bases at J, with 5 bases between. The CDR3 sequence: CASSGRGYTF. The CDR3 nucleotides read TGTGCCAGCAGCGGGCGGGGCTACACCTTC.

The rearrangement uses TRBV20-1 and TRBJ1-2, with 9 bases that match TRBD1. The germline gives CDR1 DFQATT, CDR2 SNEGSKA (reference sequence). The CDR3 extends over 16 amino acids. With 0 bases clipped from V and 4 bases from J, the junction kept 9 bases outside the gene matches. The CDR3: CSARDLGQGPIYGYTF. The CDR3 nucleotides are TGCAGTGCTAGAGATTTGGGACAGGGACCGATCTATGGCTACACCTTC.

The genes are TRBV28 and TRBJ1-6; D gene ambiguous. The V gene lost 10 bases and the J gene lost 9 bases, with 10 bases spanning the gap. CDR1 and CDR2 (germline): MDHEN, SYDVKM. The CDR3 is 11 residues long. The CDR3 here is CAISEPSPLHF. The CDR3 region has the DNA TGTGCCATATCGGAACCTTCACCCCTCCACTTT.

The CDR3 bases are TGTGCCAGCAGCTTCGCGCAGGGGGCCTACGAGCAGTACTTC. The encoded protein is CASSFAQGAYEQYF. The V call is TRBV5-6, the J call TRBJ2-5, with 7 nucleotides matching TRBD1. Near its end, the DNA agrees better with TRBJ2-7, so the J call may be wrong. The CDR3 runs 14 residues. From germline, CDR1 is SGHDT and CDR2 YYEEEE.

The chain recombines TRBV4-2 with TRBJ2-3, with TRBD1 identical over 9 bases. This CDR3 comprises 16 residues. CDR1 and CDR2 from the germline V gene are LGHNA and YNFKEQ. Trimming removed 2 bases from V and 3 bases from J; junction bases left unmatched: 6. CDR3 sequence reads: CASSQIPGQGTDTQYF. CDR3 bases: TGTGCCAGCAGCCAAATACCGGGACAGGGAACAGATACGCAGTATTTT.

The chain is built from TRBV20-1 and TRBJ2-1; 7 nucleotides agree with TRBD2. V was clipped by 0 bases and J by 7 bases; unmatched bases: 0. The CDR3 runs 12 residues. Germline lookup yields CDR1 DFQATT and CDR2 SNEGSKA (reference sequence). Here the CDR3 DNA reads TGCAGTGCTAGAGAGCGGGAGAATGAGCAGTTCTTC. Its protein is CSARERENEQFF.

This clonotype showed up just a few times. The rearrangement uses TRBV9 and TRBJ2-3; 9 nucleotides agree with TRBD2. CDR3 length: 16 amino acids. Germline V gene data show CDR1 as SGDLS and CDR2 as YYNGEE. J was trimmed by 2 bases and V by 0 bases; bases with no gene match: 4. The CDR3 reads CASSVGPSGDTDTQYF. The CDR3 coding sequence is TGTGCCAGCAGCGTAGGGCCTAGCGGGGACACAGATACGCAGTATTTT.

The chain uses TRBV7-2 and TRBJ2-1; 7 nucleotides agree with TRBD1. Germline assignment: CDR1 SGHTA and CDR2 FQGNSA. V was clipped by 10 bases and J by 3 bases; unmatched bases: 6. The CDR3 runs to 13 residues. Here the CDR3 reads CATQGQIYNEQFF. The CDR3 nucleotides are TGTGCCACCCAGGGACAGATCTACAATGAGCAGTTCTTC.

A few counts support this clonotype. CDR3 region: CATSAPRQGGYNEQFF. CDR3 bases: TGTGCCACCAGTGCTCCCCGACAGGGTGGGTACAATGAGCAGTTCTTC. V is TRBV24-1 and J is TRBJ2-1; TRBD1 agrees at 7 bases. The CDR3 is 16 residues long. V lost 5 bases, J lost 4 bases, and 10 bases stayed unmatched. The V gene's germline CDR1 is KGHDR and CDR2 SFDVKD.

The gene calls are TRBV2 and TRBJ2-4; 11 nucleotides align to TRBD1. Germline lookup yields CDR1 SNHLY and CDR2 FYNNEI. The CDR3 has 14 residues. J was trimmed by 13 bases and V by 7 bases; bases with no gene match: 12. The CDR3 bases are TGTGCCAGCAACCGGGACAGGGGGAGATGGGAGCAGTACTTC. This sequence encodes CASNRDRGRWEQYF.

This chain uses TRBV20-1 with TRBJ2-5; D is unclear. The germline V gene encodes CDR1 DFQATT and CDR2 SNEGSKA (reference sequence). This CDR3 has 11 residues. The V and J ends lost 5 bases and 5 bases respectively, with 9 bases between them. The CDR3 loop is CSASKVETQYF. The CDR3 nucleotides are TGCAGTGCTTCAAAGGTGGAGACCCAGTACTTC.

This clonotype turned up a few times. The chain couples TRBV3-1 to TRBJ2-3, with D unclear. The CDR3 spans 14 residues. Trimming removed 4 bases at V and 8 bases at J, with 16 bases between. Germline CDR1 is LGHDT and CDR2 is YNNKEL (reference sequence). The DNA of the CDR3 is TGTGCCAGCAGCCCCCGGCGAGCACCGGGTACGCAGTATTTT. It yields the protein CASSPRRAPGTQYF.

DNA of the CDR3: TGCGCCAGCAGCTTGGAGGGGAGGAACACTGAAGCTTTCTTT. Amino acid sequence: CASSLEGRNTEAFF. The chain links TRBV5-1 to TRBJ1-1, with D possibly matching TRBD1 (5 bases). The CDR3 runs 14 residues. Between the trimmed V and J ends, which lost 0 bases and 1 base, there was a span of 7 bases. Germline V CDR1 and CDR2: SGHRS, YFSETQ.

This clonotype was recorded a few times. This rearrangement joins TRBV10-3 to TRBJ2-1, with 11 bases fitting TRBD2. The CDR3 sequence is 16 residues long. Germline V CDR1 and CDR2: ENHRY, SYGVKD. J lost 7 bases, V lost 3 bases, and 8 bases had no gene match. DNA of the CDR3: TGTGCCATCAGTGAAGTAGCGGGAGGGCCGAGGAATGAGCAGTTCTTC. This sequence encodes CAISEVAGGPRNEQFF.

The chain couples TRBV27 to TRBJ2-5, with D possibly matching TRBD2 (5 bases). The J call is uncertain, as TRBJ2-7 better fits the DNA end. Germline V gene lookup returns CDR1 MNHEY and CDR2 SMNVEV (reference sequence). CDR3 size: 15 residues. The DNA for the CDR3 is TGTGCCAGCAGTTTAAACTCCTATGCGGGCTCCGAGCAGTACTTC. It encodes CASSLNSYAGSEQYF.

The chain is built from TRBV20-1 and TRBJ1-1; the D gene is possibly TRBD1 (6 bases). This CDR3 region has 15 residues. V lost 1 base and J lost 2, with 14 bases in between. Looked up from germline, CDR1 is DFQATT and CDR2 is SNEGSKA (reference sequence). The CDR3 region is CSARGEGGRNTEAFF. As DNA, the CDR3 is TGCAGTGCTAGAGGGGAAGGGGGACGAAACACTGAAGCTTTCTTT.

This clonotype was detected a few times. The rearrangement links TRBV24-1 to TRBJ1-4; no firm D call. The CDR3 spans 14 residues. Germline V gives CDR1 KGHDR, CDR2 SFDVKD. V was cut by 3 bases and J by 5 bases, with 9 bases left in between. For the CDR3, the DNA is TGTGCCACCAGTGATGCTACGGGAAATGAAAAACTGTTTTTT. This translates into CATSDATGNEKLFF.

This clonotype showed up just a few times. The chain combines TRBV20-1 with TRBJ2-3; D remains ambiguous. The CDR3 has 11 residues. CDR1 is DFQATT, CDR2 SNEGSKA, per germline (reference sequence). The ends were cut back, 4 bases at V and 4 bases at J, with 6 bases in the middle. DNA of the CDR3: TGCAGTGCTAAGGTCCCAGATACGCAGTATTTT. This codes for CSAKVPDTQYF.

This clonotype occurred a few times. Here the CDR3 DNA reads TGTGCCAGCAGTCTCGGAAATCTCAACAATGAGCAGTTCTTC. Translating gives CASSLGNLNNEQFF. The chain uses TRBV12-3 or TRBV12-4 and TRBJ2-1; D is undetermined. This CDR3 has 14 residues. V was cut by 5 bases and J by 5 bases, with 13 bases left in between.

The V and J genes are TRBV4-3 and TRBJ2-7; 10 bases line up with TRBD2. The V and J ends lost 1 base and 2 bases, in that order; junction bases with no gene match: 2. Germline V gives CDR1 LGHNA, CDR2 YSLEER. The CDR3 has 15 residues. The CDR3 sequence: CASSQAAGGTYEQYF. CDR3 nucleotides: TGCGCCAGCAGCCAAGCAGCGGGAGGGACCTACGAGCAGTACTTC.

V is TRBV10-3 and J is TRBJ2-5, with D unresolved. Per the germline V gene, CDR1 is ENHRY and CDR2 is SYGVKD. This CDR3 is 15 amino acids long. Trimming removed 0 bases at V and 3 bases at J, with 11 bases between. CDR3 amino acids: CAISESLSAKETQYF. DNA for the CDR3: TGTGCCATCAGTGAGTCGTTGTCAGCGAAAGAGACCCAGTACTTC.

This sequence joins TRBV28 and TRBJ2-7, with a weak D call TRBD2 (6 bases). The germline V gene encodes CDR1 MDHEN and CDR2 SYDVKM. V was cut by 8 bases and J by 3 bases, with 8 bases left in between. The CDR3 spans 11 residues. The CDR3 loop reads CASAGLYEQYF. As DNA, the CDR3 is TGTGCCAGCGCGGGACTCTACGAGCAGTACTTC.

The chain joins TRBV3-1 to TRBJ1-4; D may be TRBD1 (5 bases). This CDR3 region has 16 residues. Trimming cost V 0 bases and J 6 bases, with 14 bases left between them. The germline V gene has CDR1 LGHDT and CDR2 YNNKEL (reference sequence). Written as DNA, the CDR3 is TGTGCCAGCAGCCAAGATCGTAGAGGGGCGGATGAAAAACTGTTTTTT. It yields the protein CASSQDRRGADEKLFF. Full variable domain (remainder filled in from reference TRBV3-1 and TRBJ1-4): DTAVSQTPKYLVTQMGNDKSIKCEQNLGHDTMYWYKQDSKKFLKIMFSYNNKELIINETVPNRFSPKSPDKAHLNLHINSLELGDSAVYFCASSQDRRGADEKLFFGSGTQLSVL.

As DNA, the CDR3 is TGTGCCAGCAGCGTGACAGGCGGAGCCTCCTACAATGAGCAGTTCTTC. It translates to CASSVTGGASYNEQFF. The genes are TRBV9 and TRBJ2-1; D is perhaps TRBD1 (6 bases). V gave up 2 bases and J gave up 0 bases, with 12 bases separating them. Germline CDR1 SGDLS, CDR2 YYNGEE. This CDR3 has 16 amino acids.

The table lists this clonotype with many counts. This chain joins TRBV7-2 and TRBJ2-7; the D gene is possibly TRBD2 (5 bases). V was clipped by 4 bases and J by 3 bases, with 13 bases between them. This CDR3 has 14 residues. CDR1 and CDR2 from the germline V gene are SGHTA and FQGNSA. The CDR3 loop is CASSWGPTSYEQYF. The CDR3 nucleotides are TGTGCCAGCAGCTGGGGTCCAACTAGCTACGAGCAGTACTTC.

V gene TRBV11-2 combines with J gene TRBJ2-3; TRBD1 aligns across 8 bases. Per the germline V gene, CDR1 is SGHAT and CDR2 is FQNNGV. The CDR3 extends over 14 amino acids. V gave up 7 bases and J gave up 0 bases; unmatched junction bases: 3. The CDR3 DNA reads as TGTGCCAGCAACCAGGGGGCCAGCACAGATACGCAGTATTTT. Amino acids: CASNQGASTDTQYF.

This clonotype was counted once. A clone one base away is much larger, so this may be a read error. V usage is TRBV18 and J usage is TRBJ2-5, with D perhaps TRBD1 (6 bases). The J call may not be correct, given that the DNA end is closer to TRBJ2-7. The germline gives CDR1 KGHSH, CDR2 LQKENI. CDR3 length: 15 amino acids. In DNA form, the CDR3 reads TGTGCCAGCTCACCAAGTTCGCAGGGGTTGAGCGAGCAGTACTTC. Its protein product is CASSPSSQGLSEQYF.

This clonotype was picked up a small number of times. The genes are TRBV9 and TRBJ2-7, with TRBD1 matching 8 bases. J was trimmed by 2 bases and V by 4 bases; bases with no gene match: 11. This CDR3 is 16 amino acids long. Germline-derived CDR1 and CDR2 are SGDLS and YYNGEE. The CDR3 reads CASSPRPGTGAYEQYF. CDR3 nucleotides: TGTGCCAGCAGCCCACGCCCCGGGACAGGCGCCTACGAGCAGTACTTC.

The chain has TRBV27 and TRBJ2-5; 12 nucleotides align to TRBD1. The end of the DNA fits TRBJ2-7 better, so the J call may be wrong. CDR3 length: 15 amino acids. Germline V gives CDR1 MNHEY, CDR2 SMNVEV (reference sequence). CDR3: CASRGQGAHSREQYF. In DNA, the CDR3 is TGTGCCAGCAGGGGACAGGGGGCGCATTCCCGCGAGCAGTACTTC.